Shown below are 10 T cell receptor beta chains from a single sample sequenced in a study of tumor-infiltrating lymphocytes in primary liver carcinoma. A primer in the constant region served to generate TCR beta cDNA from 500 ng of total RNA. Sequencing libraries for TCR beta derived from three nested multiplex PCR rounds that used slightly modified ARM-PCR. The two initial PCR rounds, around 11 cycles each, used TRBV1-TRBV30 forward and C-beta reverse primers. TCRdb called the multiplex PCR reads again in MiXCR, with one record for every CDR3 protein. The table lists around 71,000 distinct CDR3 sequences, roughly two thirds of them singletons, with roughly an eighth in the top ten. Without any cell sorting, about 20-32 mg of bulk tissue yielded co-extracted RNA and DNA. The sequencing sample was made of liver tumor tissue from sampling region 4. Documented subset: tumor region T4, right-lateral pole. These TCRs come from a woman aged 55 to 70 with primary liver carcinoma and hepatitis B virus infection.

This clonotype appeared once. This chain joins TRBV5-1 and TRBJ1-2; 7 bases align to TRBD1. Germline CDR1 reads SGHRS; CDR2 reads YFSETQ. The CDR3 contains 15 residues. The ends lost 2 bases at V and 2 bases at J; junction bases unmatched: 6. In nucleotides, the CDR3 is TGCGCCAGCAGCTTAGAGGGGGACAGAAACTATGGCTACACCTTC. It is translated as CASSLEGDRNYGYTF.

Regarding this clonotype: Because it lacks the conserved phenylalanine or tryptophan at the end, this CDR3 is likely a read error. The chain links TRBV12-3 or TRBV12-4 to TRBJ2-7, with D possibly TRBD1 on 5 matching bases. The V gene lost 5 bases and the J gene lost 1 base, with 15 bases spanning the gap. This CDR3 comprises 15 residues. The CDR3 sequence is CASSPDMGRSYEQYL. The CDR3 DNA sequence: TGTGCCAGCAGTCCAGACATGGGGCGGTCCTACGAGCAGTACCTC.

The sample holds many counts of this clonotype. The rearrangement joins TRBV7-8 to TRBJ2-3, with 11 bases lining up with TRBD2. Germline CDR1 and CDR2: SGHVS and FQNEAQ. The CDR3 sequence is 17 residues long. The V segment lost 4 bases and the J segment 3 bases; nucleotides outside the gene matches: 9. CDR3 coding DNA: TGTGCCAGCAGCTATAGCGGGAGGGGGCGGGGGACAGATACGCAGTATTTT. Protein: CASSYSGRGRGTDTQYF.

The CDR3 loop is CTNSTGTSITDTQYF. The CDR3, as DNA: TGTACCAACAGCACTGGGACTAGTATCACAGATACGCAGTATTTT. V and J are TRBV6-1 and TRBJ2-3; 8 positions match TRBD2. Germline assignment: CDR1 MNHNS and CDR2 SASEGT. The CDR3 length is 15 residues.

Ten or more counts support this clonotype. This chain's CDR3 is CASTQTGGKNIQYF. Written as DNA, the CDR3 is TGTGCCAGCACCCAGACAGGGGGCAAAAACATTCAGTACTTC. This chain connects TRBV12-3 or TRBV12-4 to TRBJ2-4; 9 bases are a match to TRBD1. The ends lost 7 bases at V and 3 bases at J; junction bases unmatched: 4. The CDR3 extends over 14 amino acids.

This clonotype was picked up a small number of times. The chain carries TRBV4-3 and TRBJ2-3; 14 bases agree with TRBD2. Germline-derived CDR1 and CDR2 are LGHNA and YSLEER. The trim removed 0 bases at V and 4 bases at J, leaving 12 bases unmatched. The CDR3 consists of 20 residues. The CDR3: CASSQDLPSGTSGRADTQYF. As DNA, the CDR3 is TGCGCCAGCAGCCAAGATCTTCCCTCCGGGACTAGCGGGAGAGCAGATACGCAGTATTTT.

As for this clonotype: Compared with germline, one end of the junction differs, possibly owing to a read error. This sequence joins TRBV12-3 or TRBV12-4 and TRBJ2-4; a possible D gene is TRBD2 (6 bases). The CDR3 is 18 residues long. Written as DNA, the CDR3 is TGTGCCAGCAGTTCGGGATGGGGTGGGGAACTAGCCGAAAATATTCAGTATTTC. Encoded protein: CASSSGWGGELAENIQYF.

As concerns this clonotype: A read error may produce the germline difference seen at one junction end. This chain connects TRBV5-4 to TRBJ1-1; D unresolved. This CDR3 region has 15 residues. Germline V gene sequence: CDR1 SGHNT, CDR2 YYREEE (reference sequence). CDR3 region: CATSLITFGDTEAFF. CDR3 DNA: TGTGCCACCAGCTTGATTACTTTCGGTGACACTGAAGCTTTCTTT.

Comments on this clonotype: One end of the junction fails to match germline, which may point to a read error. The chain couples TRBV6-4 to TRBJ2-3, with D tentatively TRBD1 or TRBD2 (5 bases each). CDR3 length: 15 residues. Germline V gene lookup returns CDR1 MRHNA and CDR2 SNTAGT. The chain's CDR3 is CASSDNAGSTDTQYF. For the CDR3, the DNA is TGTGCCAGCAGTGACAATGCAGGGAGCACAGATACGCAGTATTTC.

On this clonotype itself: The germline gene is not matched at one end of the junction; a read error may be the cause. The chain combines TRBV11-3 with TRBJ2-7; weak D call: TRBD2 (6 bases). The CDR3 has 15 residues. Per germline, CDR1 SGHNT and CDR2 YENEEA. The CDR3 region has the DNA TGTGCTAGCAGGTTAGAACCGGGCGGGACCTGGGAGCAGTATTTC. Translated: CASRLEPGGTWEQYF.